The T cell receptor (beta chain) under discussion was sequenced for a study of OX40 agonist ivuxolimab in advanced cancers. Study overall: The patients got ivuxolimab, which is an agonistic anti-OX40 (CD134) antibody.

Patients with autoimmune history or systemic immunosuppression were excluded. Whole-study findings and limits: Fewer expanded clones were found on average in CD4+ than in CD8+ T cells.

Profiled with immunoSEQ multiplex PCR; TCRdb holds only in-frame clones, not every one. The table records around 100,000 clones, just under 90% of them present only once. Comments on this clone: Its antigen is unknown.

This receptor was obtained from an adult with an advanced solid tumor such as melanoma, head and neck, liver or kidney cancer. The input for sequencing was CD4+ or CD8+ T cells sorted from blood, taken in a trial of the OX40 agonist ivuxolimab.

The DNA of the CDR3 is TGTGCCAGCAGCCTTCTAGCGGGGGGAGGTAATGAGCAGTTCTTC. It encodes CASSLLAGGGNEQFF. The rearrangement links TRBV14 to TRBJ2-1; 11 bases agree with TRBD2. CDR3 length: 15 residues. Trimming removed 4 bases from V and 7 bases from J; junction bases left unmatched: 6. Germline V gene sequence: CDR1 SGHDN, CDR2 FVKESK.